One sample yielded the 14 T cell receptor beta chains listed below, sequenced in a study of blood T cell repertoires in COVID-19. Generated by immunoSEQ multiplex PCR, the TCRdb table keeps only in-frame clones and is missing some. The repertoire includes some 190,000 clones, about 85% of them detected once, and around 4.9% sits in the top ten. Sequenced: peripheral blood. All receptors come from a woman older than 75 with acute or convalescent COVID-19.

The chain links TRBV9 to TRBJ2-1; TRBD2 might be the D (6 bases). The ends were cut back, 4 bases at V and 8 bases at J, with 22 bases in the middle. The CDR3 length is 16 residues. The germline CDR1 and CDR2 sequences are SGDLS and YYNGEE. CDR3 in DNA: TGTGCCAGCAGCCCCCAGGGAGGAAGTCTTTCGGATGAGCAGTTCTTC. The encoded protein is CASSPQGGSLSDEQFF.

J is TRBJ1-6 and V is TRBV13, with TRBD1 identical over 11 bases. J gave up 6 bases and V 0 bases, and 7 bases lay outside the gene matches. This CDR3 comprises 18 residues. Per germline, CDR1 PRHDT and CDR2 FYEKMQ (reference sequence). DNA of the CDR3: TGTGCCAGCAGCTTAGGAGGACAGGGGGCTCTCGGTAATTCACCCCTCCACTTT. This translates into CASSLGGQGALGNSPLHF.

V gene TRBV6-1 combines with J gene TRBJ2-5, with 8 bases matching TRBD2. The CDR3 extends over 15 amino acids. Germline V gene lookup returns CDR1 MNHNS and CDR2 SASEGT. Trimming at V came to 1 base and at J to 9 bases, leaving 10 bases not matched to a gene. The DNA for the CDR3 is TGTGCCAGCAGTGAAGAGGCGGGAGGCCCTTCGGCCCAGTACTTC. Residues: CASSEEAGGPSAQYF.

This clone showed up just once. CDR3 sequence (DNA): TGCGCCAGCAGCCAAGATGTGGCCAGGGGGAACACTGAAGCTTTCTTT. Translated, it gives CASSQDVARGNTEAFF. The chain has TRBV4-3 and TRBJ1-1, with a weak D call TRBD1 (6 bases). In germline, CDR1 is LGHNA, CDR2 YSLEER. CDR3 size: 16 residues. V shed 0 bases and J shed 1 base, with 12 bases lying between them.

The chain couples TRBV27 to TRBJ1-5; perhaps TRBD1 as D (5 bases). Germline V lookup: CDR1 MNHEY, CDR2 SMNVEV (reference sequence). The CDR3 contains 15 residues. V was pared by 8 bases and J by 4 bases, with 18 bases between. The CDR3 reads CASQSRTTRNQPQHF. The CDR3 DNA is TGTGCCAGCCAGAGTCGGACAACGAGAAATCAGCCCCAGCATTTT.

The V call is TRBV3-1 (or the pseudogene TRBV3-2), the J call TRBJ2-7; 7 nucleotides match TRBD2. The J segment lost 0 bases and the V segment lost 7 bases, leaving 9 bases of the junction unmatched. The CDR3 is made up of 15 amino acids. Germline V lookup: CDR1 LGHDT, CDR2 YNNKEL (reference sequence). The CDR3 nucleotides read TGTGCCAGCATGGGCTGGGGGGGAAGCTCCTACGAGCAGTACTTC. Its translation: CASMGWGGSSYEQYF.

The chain is built from TRBV7-9 and TRBJ1-1, with 10 bases aligning to TRBD1. V dropped 5 bases and J dropped 2; count of bases not matched to a gene: 11. In germline, CDR1 is SEHNR, CDR2 FQNEAQ (reference sequence). The CDR3 covers 17 residues. The CDR3 bases are TGTGCCAGCAGCGTCCGGGACAGGGGTTGGACTAACACTGAAGCTTTCTTT. Amino acid sequence: CASSVRDRGWTNTEAFF. The full variable domain, rest sourced from reference TRBV7-9 and TRBJ1-1, is DTGVSQNPRHKITKRGQNVTFRCDPISEHNRLYWYRQTLGQGPEFLTYFQNEAQLEKSRLLSDRFSAERPKGSFSTLEIQRTEQGDSAMYLCASSVRDRGWTNTEAFFGQGTRLTVV.

This chain joins TRBV9 and TRBJ1-1, with D maybe TRBD1 (5 bases). The CDR3 has 13 amino acids. Germline V gene lookup returns CDR1 SGDLS and CDR2 YYNGEE. V lost 2 bases and J lost 7, with 12 bases in between. Written as DNA, the CDR3 is TGTGCCAGCAGCGTCATAGGGGTCGGTGAAGCTTTCTTT. Translated: CASSVIGVGEAFF. The variable domain in full, completed from reference TRBV9 and TRBJ1-1, reads DSGVTQTPKHLITATGQRVTLRCSPRSGDLSVYWYQQSLDQGLQFLIQYYNGEERAKGNILERFSAQQFPDLHSELNLSSLELGDSALYFCASSVIGVGEAFFGQGTRLTVV.

V and J are TRBV6-5 and TRBJ1-2; 9 bases are a match to TRBD1. The CDR3 spans 13 residues. Germline trimming cut 10 bases from V and 2 bases from J; bases unmatched to any gene: 5. Germline V CDR1 and CDR2: MNHEY, SVGAGI. The CDR3 loop reads CATLQGANYGYTF. CDR3 nucleotide sequence: TGTGCCACCCTACAGGGGGCAAACTATGGCTACACCTTC.

The chain joins TRBV19 to TRBJ1-1, with 8 bases that match TRBD1. The CDR3 contains 16 residues. V gave up 5 bases and J gave up 3 bases; unmatched junction bases: 11. Germline V gives CDR1 LNHDA, CDR2 SQIVND (reference sequence). CDR3 DNA: TGTGCCAGTAGTCCTCGGACGGACAGGGTCTACACTGAAGCTTTCTTT. Translated: CASSPRTDRVYTEAFF.

This clone was seen once. This sequence joins TRBV20-1 and TRBJ2-1, with D unresolved. CDR1 and CDR2 from the germline V gene are DFQATT and SNEGSKA (reference sequence). Trimming cost V 3 bases and J 9 bases, with 18 bases left between them. The CDR3 spans 14 residues. The CDR3 region has the DNA TGCAGTGCTAGTCTAGGCCGAATTTTAGGTGAGCAGTTCTTC. Translation: CSASLGRILGEQFF.

This chain connects TRBV6-5 to TRBJ2-2; 8 positions agree with TRBD1. Germline CDR1 is MNHEY and CDR2 is SVGAGI. Trimming removed 1 base from V and 9 bases from J; junction bases left unmatched: 7. This CDR3 spans 15 amino acids. The CDR3 spells CASSYLSQGAWELFF. The CDR3 coding sequence is TGTGCCAGCAGTTACTTGAGCCAGGGGGCATGGGAGCTGTTTTTT.

The CDR3 coding sequence is TGTGCCAGCTCAGCCGGGGGTTCCAGCTACGAGCAGTACTTC. Residues: CASSAGGSSYEQYF. The chain is built from TRBV18 and TRBJ2-7; D might be TRBD2 (6 bases). Germline loops: CDR1 KGHSH, CDR2 LQKENI. V was clipped by 5 bases and J by 3 bases, with 14 bases between them. The CDR3 has 14 residues.

This chain connects TRBV7-8 to TRBJ1-4, with no clear D. V dropped 2 bases and J dropped 10 bases, with 14 bases sitting between them. The germline V gene has CDR1 SGHVS and CDR2 FQNEAQ. This CDR3 comprises 14 residues. The CDR3 is CASSLSPSTLKLFF. The CDR3 DNA sequence: TGTGCCAGCAGCTTATCCCCTTCTACCTTAAAACTGTTTTTT.